The 27 T cell receptor beta chains in this list originate from one sample, sequenced in a study of blood T cell repertoires in COVID-19. Some clones are missing from TCRdb's copy, which holds only in-frame ones; the method was immunoSEQ multiplex PCR. The sample contains 75,000 to 90,000 clones, approximately 89% of which appear only once. The sequenced sample consisted of peripheral blood. The receptor set was obtained from a man older than 75 with acute or convalescent COVID-19.

The rearrangement links TRBV24-1 to TRBJ2-3, with TRBD2 matching 9 bases. This CDR3 is built from 15 residues. Germline V gene lookup returns CDR1 KGHDR and CDR2 SFDVKD. The V segment lost 3 bases and the J segment 4 bases; nucleotides outside the gene matches: 4. CDR3 sequence: CATSDTREGADTQYF. As DNA, the CDR3 is TGTGCCACCAGTGATACGCGGGAGGGGGCAGATACGCAGTATTTT.

The rearrangement links TRBV4-1 to TRBJ2-7; 8 bases fit TRBD2. Germline CDR1 is MGHRA and CDR2 is YSYEKL. Trimming cost V 2 bases and J 4 bases; bases outside gene matches: 13. The CDR3 extends over 17 amino acids. CDR3 DNA sequence: TGCGCCAGCAGCCAATTATTGGGCGGACTAGCACCTTACGAGCAGTACTTC. Its protein is CASSQLLGGLAPYEQYF.

This rearrangement joins TRBV7-9 to TRBJ1-4, with D maybe TRBD1 (6 bases). Germline CDR1 reads SEHNR; CDR2 reads FQNEAQ (reference sequence). Trimming pared 6 bases from V and 7 bases from J, leaving 15 bases between. This CDR3 comprises 14 residues. The CDR3 protein is CASRPNRAGEKLFF. The DNA of the CDR3 is TGTGCCAGCAGACCAAACAGGGCTGGTGAAAAACTGTTTTTT.

The chain combines TRBV29-1 with TRBJ1-2; 9 positions match TRBD1. The CDR3 runs 17 residues. With V trimmed by 1 base and J by 6 bases, 15 bases remained unmatched. Germline loops: CDR1 SQVTM, CDR2 ANQGSEA. The CDR3 DNA follows: TGCAGCGTTGAAGCGTCCAAGACAGGGGGGAACAGTAATGGCTACACCTTC. Translating it yields CSVEASKTGGNSNGYTF.

V usage is TRBV7-8 and J usage is TRBJ2-7; TRBD2 aligns across 8 bases. CDR1 is SGHVS, CDR2 FQNEAQ, per germline. The J segment lost 2 bases and the V segment lost 6 bases, leaving 12 bases of the junction unmatched. The CDR3 runs to 16 residues. The CDR3 loop is CASSHIGGSGAYEQYF. CDR3 bases: TGTGCCAGCAGTCATATAGGGGGTAGCGGGGCCTACGAGCAGTACTTC.

CDR3 bases: TGTGCCAGCCTAACAGGACGGAATAGCAATCAGCCCCAGCATTTT. Amino acids: CASLTGRNSNQPQHF. The V call is TRBV6-5, the J call TRBJ1-5, with D possibly matching TRBD1 (5 bases). This CDR3 region has 15 residues. V was cut by 8 bases and J by 0 bases, with 14 bases left in between. Per the germline V gene, CDR1 is MNHEY and CDR2 is SVGAGI.

The chain couples TRBV2 to TRBJ2-7; D may be TRBD1 (6 bases). The CDR3 spans 14 residues. The V and J ends lost 3 bases and 5 bases respectively, with 14 bases between them. Germline CDR1 is SNHLY and CDR2 is FYNNEI. The CDR3: CASSDRGGPDEQYF. The CDR3, as DNA: TGTGCCAGCAGTGACCGTGGGGGCCCCGACGAGCAGTACTTC.

The chain couples TRBV7-2 to TRBJ2-2; maybe TRBD2 (6 bases). Germline lookup yields CDR1 SGHTA and CDR2 FQGNSA. V was cut by 6 bases and J by 2 bases, with 16 bases left in between. The CDR3 totals 16 residues. CDR3 DNA sequence: TGTGCCAGCAGGACCGGGGGTGGGGGAAACACCGGGGAGCTGTTTTTT. It is translated as CASRTGGGGNTGELFF.

The chain joins TRBV29-1 to TRBJ2-1; TRBD2 matches 11 bases. Losses at the gene ends were 6 bases for V and 3 bases for J; bases not matched to a gene: 10. Germline values: CDR1 SQVTM, CDR2 ANQGSEA. The CDR3 loop spans 16 amino acids. The CDR3 here is CSVAWGTSGHYNEQFF. As DNA, the CDR3 is TGCAGCGTAGCGTGGGGGACTAGCGGACACTACAATGAGCAGTTCTTC.

The sample holds one count of this clone. The genes are TRBV5-1 and TRBJ1-1; TRBD1 aligns across 10 bases. CDR1 SGHRS and CDR2 YFSETQ come from the germline V gene. The CDR3 sequence is 15 residues long. V trimming: 0 bases; J trimming: 6 bases; junction bases outside the gene matches: 5. CDR3 nucleotides: TGCGCCAGCAGCTTGGCCGGGACAGGGGTTGCTGAAGCTTTCTTT. This sequence encodes CASSLAGTGVAEAFF.

The V and J genes are TRBV5-1 and TRBJ1-4; 9 nucleotides line up with TRBD1. The CDR3 loop spans 15 amino acids. Unmatched junction bases numbered 5, after V lost 2 bases and J lost 6 bases. The germline CDR1 and CDR2 sequences are SGHRS and YFSETQ. CDR3 bases: TGCGCCAGCAGCTTACAGGGGGCCTTGGATGAAAAACTGTTTTTT. It is translated as CASSLQGALDEKLFF.

The V gene is TRBV27, the J gene TRBJ2-7, with TRBD2 matching over 8 bases. Germline CDR1 is MNHEY and CDR2 is SMNVEV (reference sequence). V gave up 6 bases and J gave up 7 bases; unmatched junction bases: 17. The CDR3 has 16 residues. The chain's CDR3 is CASSRTSGQGQGEQYF. The CDR3 nucleotides are TGTGCCAGCAGCCGAACTAGCGGACAAGGACAAGGGGAGCAGTACTTC.

The genes are TRBV14 and TRBJ2-5; possibly TRBD2 for D (7 bases). Deletions cut 3 bases from V and 2 bases from J, with 16 bases between. Germline V gene lookup returns CDR1 SGHDN and CDR2 FVKESK. The CDR3 runs to 16 residues. The CDR3, as DNA: TGTGCCAGCAGCCAGAGGGGGGGTCAGCGGCAAGAGACCCAGTACTTC. Its translation: CASSQRGGQRQETQYF.

The chain joins TRBV3-1 (or the pseudogene TRBV3-2) to TRBJ1-1, with 10 bases that match TRBD1. V lost 1 base to trimming and J lost 4 bases; unmatched junction nucleotides: 3. The CDR3 spans 15 residues. Germline V lookup: CDR1 LGHDT, CDR2 YNNKEL (reference sequence). The CDR3 reads CASSQARTGGTEAFF. The CDR3 DNA reads TGTGCCAGCAGCCAAGCCCGGACAGGGGGCACTGAAGCTTTCTTT.

The chain couples TRBV5-5 to TRBJ1-2; D remains unclear. Germline CDR1 and CDR2: SGHKS and YYEKEE (reference sequence). V was pared by 0 bases and J by 7 bases, with 4 bases between. The CDR3 sequence is 11 residues long. This CDR3 is CASSLAGGYTF. The CDR3 region has the DNA TGTGCCAGCAGCTTGGCCGGTGGCTACACCTTC.

V is TRBV7-8 and J is TRBJ1-1; TRBD1 aligns across 7 bases. The CDR3 contains 15 residues. CDR1 and CDR2 (germline): SGHVS, FQNEAQ. J gave up 5 bases and V 1 base, and 7 bases lay outside the gene matches. The CDR3 DNA reads TGTGCCAGCAGCTTAGAAGAGGGACAGTTGACTGAAGCTTTCTTT. Amino acid sequence: CASSLEEGQLTEAFF.

In its sample, this clone was seen once. The chain joins TRBV18 to TRBJ2-2, with no clear D. With 1 base removed from V and 3 bases from J, the gap between germline ends came to 6 bases. There are 14 residues in the CDR3. Per germline, CDR1 KGHSH and CDR2 LQKENI. CDR3 residues: CASSPRADTGELFF. The CDR3 DNA follows: TGTGCCAGCTCACCACGGGCCGACACCGGGGAGCTGTTTTTT.

The rearrangement links TRBV3-1 (or the pseudogene TRBV3-2) to TRBJ2-3; D perhaps matches TRBD1 (6 bases). The germline gives CDR1 LGHDT, CDR2 YNNKEL (reference sequence). The CDR3 consists of 18 residues. The V end was cut by 1 base, the J end by 6 bases, with 23 bases between. The CDR3 reads CASSQVSRGFRESDTQYF. The CDR3 bases are TGTGCCAGCAGCCAAGTCAGCAGGGGCTTCCGTGAATCCGATACGCAGTATTTT.

The chain combines TRBV7-9 with TRBJ2-3; 12 nucleotides agree with TRBD2. V was pared by 5 bases and J by 4 bases, with 10 bases of the junction left unmatched. The germline V gene has CDR1 SEHNR and CDR2 FQNEAQ (reference sequence). The CDR3 extends over 17 amino acids. The CDR3 nucleotides are TGTGCCAGCAGCCCCCTAGCGGGGGGGCGCATGGCAGATACGCAGTATTTT. Its translation: CASSPLAGGRMADTQYF. The full variable domain, completed using reference TRBV7-9 and TRBJ2-3, is DTGVSQNPRHKITKRGQNVTFRCDPISEHNRLYWYRQTLGQGPEFLTYFQNEAQLEKSRLLSDRFSAERPKGSFSTLEIQRTEQGDSAMYLCASSPLAGGRMADTQYFGPGTRLTVL.

The chain employs TRBV2 and TRBJ2-2, with 10 bases lining up with TRBD1. After removal of 5 bases from V and 6 bases from J, the junction contained 6 bases not matched to a gene. Germline V lookup: CDR1 SNHLY, CDR2 FYNNEI. CDR3 size: 15 residues. CDR3 sequence reads: CASSSDRGSSGELFF. The CDR3 coding sequence is TGTGCCAGCAGTTCGGACAGGGGGTCGTCCGGGGAGCTGTTTTTT.

The CDR3, as DNA: TGCGCCAGCAGCGTCGCGGGGGCCCAAGAGACCCAGTACTTC. Translated: CASSVAGAQETQYF. The chain employs TRBV5-1 and TRBJ2-5, with a tentative D call TRBD2 (7 bases). This CDR3 spans 14 amino acids. V was clipped by 4 bases and J by 1 base, with 11 bases between them. Germline V gene sequence: CDR1 SGHRS, CDR2 YFSETQ.

The chain uses TRBV11-3 and TRBJ2-2; 8 bases agree with TRBD1. CDR1 SGHNT and CDR2 YENEEA come from the germline V gene. The V and J ends lost 3 bases and 1 base, in that order; junction bases with no gene match: 4. This CDR3 spans 16 amino acids. Here the CDR3 reads CASSFAGTGNTGELFF. The CDR3 DNA is TGTGCCAGCAGCTTTGCCGGGACAGGGAACACCGGGGAGCTGTTTTTT.

This clone appeared once. The rearrangement joins TRBV19 to TRBJ2-1; TRBD2 agrees at 12 bases. V was clipped by 5 bases and J by 4 bases; unmatched bases: 9. CDR1 LNHDA and CDR2 SQIVND come from the germline V gene (reference sequence). CDR3 size: 17 residues. CDR3 region: CASSSSPGLAGYNEQFF. The CDR3 DNA reads as TGTGCCAGTAGTTCAAGCCCTGGACTAGCGGGATACAATGAGCAGTTCTTC.

The chain links TRBV3-1 (or the pseudogene TRBV3-2) to TRBJ2-1; D is uncertain. V lost 1 base to trimming and J lost 6 bases, with 4 bases between them. Germline V lookup: CDR1 LGHDT, CDR2 YNNKEL (reference sequence). CDR3 size: 12 residues. The CDR3 region is CASSQVSNEQFF. For the CDR3, the DNA is TGTGCCAGCAGCCAAGTTAGCAATGAGCAGTTCTTC.

The V gene is TRBV18, the J gene TRBJ1-5; D is possibly TRBD1 (5 bases). CDR3 length equals 15 residues. V lost 3 bases, J lost 4 bases, and 13 bases lay in between. Germline V gives CDR1 KGHSH, CDR2 LQKENI. CDR3 residues: CASSPGPGGNQPQHF. The CDR3 bases are TGTGCCAGCTCACCCGGTCCGGGGGGAAATCAGCCCCAGCATTTT.

V usage is TRBV2 and J usage is TRBJ1-2; D ambiguous. V was trimmed by 5 bases and J by 5 bases, leaving 9 bases between them. The V gene's germline CDR1 is SNHLY and CDR2 FYNNEI. This CDR3 is 12 amino acids long. The CDR3 protein is CASSPSGYGYTF. CDR3 in DNA: TGTGCCAGCAGTCCATCGGGTTATGGCTACACCTTC.

This clone showed up just once. The gene calls are TRBV4-3 and TRBJ2-7; the match to TRBD2 covers 8 bases. Trimming cost V 6 bases and J 0 bases; bases outside gene matches: 7. CDR1 LGHNA and CDR2 YSLEER come from the germline V gene. The CDR3 is 15 amino acids. CDR3 in amino acids: CASSRGAGASYEQYF. CDR3 DNA sequence: TGCGCCAGCAGTCGGGGAGCGGGAGCCTCCTACGAGCAGTACTTC.